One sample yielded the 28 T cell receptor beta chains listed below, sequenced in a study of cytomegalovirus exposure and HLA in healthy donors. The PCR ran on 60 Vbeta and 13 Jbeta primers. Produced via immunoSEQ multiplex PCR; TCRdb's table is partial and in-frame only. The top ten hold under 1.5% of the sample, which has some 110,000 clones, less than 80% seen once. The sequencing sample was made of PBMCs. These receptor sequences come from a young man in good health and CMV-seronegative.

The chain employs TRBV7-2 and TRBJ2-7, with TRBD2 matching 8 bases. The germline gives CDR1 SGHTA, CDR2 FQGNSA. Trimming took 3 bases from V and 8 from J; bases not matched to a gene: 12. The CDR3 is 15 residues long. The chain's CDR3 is CASSLNRGGFDQQYF. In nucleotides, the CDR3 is TGTGCCAGCAGCTTGAACCGGGGGGGCTTCGATCAGCAGTACTTC.

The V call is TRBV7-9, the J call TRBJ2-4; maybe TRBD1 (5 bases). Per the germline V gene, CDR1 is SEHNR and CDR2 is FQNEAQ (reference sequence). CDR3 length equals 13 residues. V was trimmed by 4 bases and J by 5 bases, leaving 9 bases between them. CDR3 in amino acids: CASSSRRENIQYF. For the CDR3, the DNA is TGTGCCAGCAGCTCTCGCAGGGAAAACATTCAGTACTTC.

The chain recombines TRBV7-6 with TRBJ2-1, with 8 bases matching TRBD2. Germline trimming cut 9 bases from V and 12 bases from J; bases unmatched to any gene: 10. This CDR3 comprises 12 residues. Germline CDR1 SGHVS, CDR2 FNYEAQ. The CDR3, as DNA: TGTGCCAGTGGGGGGACTAGGGTCGGGCAGTTCTTC. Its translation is CASGGTRVGQFF.

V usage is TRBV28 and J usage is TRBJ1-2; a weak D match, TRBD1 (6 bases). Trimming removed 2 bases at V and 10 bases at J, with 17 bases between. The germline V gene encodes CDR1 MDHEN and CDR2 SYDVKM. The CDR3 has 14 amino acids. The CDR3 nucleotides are TGTGCCAGCAGTTTACCCCCCGAACAGGGTCACTACACCTTC. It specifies CASSLPPEQGHYTF.

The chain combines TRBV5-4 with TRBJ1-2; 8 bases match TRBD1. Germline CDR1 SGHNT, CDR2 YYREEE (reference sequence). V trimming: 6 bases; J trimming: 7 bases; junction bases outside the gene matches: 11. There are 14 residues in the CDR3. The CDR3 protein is CASNPRTGITGYTF. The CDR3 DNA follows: TGTGCCAGCAACCCCAGGACAGGGATCACTGGCTACACCTTC.

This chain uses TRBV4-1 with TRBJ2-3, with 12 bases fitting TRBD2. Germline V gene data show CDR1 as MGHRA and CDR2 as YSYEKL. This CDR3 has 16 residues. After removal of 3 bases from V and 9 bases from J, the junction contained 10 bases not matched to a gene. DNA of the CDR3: TGCGCCAGCAGCCACTTCACTAGCGGGGGGAGGACCACGCAGTATTTT. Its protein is CASSHFTSGGRTTQYF.

The CDR3 nucleotides are TGTGCCAGCTCCGGGAGTAGCGGTCCCACCGGGGAGCTGTTTTTT. It specifies CASSGSSGPTGELFF. The chain has TRBV5-4 and TRBJ2-2; the D gene is possibly TRBD2 (6 bases). Trimming pared 7 bases from V and 4 bases from J, leaving 17 bases between. Germline V gene lookup returns CDR1 SGHNT and CDR2 YYREEE (reference sequence). The CDR3 is made up of 15 amino acids.

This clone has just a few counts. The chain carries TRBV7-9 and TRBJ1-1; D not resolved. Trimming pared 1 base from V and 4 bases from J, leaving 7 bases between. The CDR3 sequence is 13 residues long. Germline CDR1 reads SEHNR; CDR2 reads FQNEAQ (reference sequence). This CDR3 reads CASSLETGTEAFF. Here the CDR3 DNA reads TGTGCCAGCAGCTTAGAGACGGGCACTGAAGCTTTCTTT.

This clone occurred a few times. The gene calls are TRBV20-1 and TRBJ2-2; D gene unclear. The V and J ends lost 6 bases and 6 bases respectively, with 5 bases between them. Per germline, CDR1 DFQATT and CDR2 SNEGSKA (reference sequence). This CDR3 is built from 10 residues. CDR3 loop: CSARSGELFF. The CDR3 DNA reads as TGCAGTGCCAGGTCCGGGGAGCTGTTTTTT.

The CDR3 coding sequence is TGTGCCAGCAGTCGCAGACTAGCAAATGAGCAGTTCTTC. Protein sequence: CASSRRLANEQFF. The rearrangement joins TRBV6-5 to TRBJ2-1, with 7 bases matching TRBD2. Trimming cost V 5 bases and J 7 bases; bases outside gene matches: 5. Germline V gene sequence: CDR1 MNHEY, CDR2 SVGAGI. The CDR3 is 13 residues long.

The CDR3 sequence is CASSLVEGPYNSPLHF. The CDR3 bases are TGTGCCAGCAGCTTAGTGGAGGGGCCCTATAATTCACCCCTCCACTTT. The rearrangement links TRBV7-9 to TRBJ1-6; TRBD1 might be the D (5 bases). V was clipped by 1 base and J by 2 bases, with 9 bases between them. CDR1 and CDR2 from the germline V gene are SEHNR and FQNEAQ (reference sequence). CDR3 length: 16 amino acids.

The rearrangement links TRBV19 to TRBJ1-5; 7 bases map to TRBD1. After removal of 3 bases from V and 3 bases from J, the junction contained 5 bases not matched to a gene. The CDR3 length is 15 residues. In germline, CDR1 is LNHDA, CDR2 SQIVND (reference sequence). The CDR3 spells CASSIFGTANQPQHF. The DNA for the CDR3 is TGTGCCAGTAGTATTTTCGGGACAGCCAATCAGCCCCAGCATTTT.

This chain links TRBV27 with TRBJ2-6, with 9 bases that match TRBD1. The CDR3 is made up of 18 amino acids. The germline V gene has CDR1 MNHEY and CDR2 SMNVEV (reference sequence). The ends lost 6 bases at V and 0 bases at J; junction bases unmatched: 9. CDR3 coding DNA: TGTGCCAGCAGCCGCCGGACAGGGGTCATCTCTGGGGCCAACGTCCTGACTTTC. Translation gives CASSRRTGVISGANVLTF.

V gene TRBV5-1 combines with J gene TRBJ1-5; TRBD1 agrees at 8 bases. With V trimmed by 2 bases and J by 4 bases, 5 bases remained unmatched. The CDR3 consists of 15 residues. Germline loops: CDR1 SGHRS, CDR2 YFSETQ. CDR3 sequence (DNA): TGCGCCAGCAGCTTAGGACAGGGAAAAAATCAGCCCCAGCATTTT. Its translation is CASSLGQGKNQPQHF.

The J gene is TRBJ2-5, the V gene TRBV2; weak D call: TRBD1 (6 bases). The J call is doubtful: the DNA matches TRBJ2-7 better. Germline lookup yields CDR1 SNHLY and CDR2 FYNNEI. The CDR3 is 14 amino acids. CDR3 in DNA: TGTGCCAGCAGTGAAAACAGGGTTCCCAACGAGCAGTACTTC. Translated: CASSENRVPNEQYF.

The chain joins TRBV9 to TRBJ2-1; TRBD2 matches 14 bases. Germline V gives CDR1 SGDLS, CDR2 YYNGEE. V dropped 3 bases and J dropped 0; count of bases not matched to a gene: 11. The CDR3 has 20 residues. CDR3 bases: TGTGCCAGCAGCGCTCCCCTTGGGACTAGCGGGAGAATCTCCTACAATGAGCAGTTCTTC. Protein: CASSAPLGTSGRISYNEQFF.

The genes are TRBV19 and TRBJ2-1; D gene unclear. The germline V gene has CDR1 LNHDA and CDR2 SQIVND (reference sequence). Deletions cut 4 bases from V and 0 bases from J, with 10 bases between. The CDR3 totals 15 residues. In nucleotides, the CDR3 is TGTGCCAGTAGTAAAGACTCCAGCTCCTACAATGAGCAGTTCTTC. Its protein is CASSKDSSSYNEQFF.

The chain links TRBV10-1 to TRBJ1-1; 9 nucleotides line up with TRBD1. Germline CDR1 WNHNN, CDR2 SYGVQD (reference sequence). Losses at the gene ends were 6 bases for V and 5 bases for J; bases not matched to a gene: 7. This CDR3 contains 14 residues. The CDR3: CASSPDRGVTEAFF. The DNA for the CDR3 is TGCGCCAGCAGCCCCGACAGGGGGGTTACTGAAGCTTTCTTT.

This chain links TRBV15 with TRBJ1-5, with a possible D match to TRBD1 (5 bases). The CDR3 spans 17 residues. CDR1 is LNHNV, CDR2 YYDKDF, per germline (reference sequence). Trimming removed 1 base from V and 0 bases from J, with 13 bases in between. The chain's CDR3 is CATSRGLRGLSNQPQHF. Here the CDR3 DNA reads TGTGCCACCAGCAGAGGGCTAAGGGGCCTTAGCAATCAGCCCCAGCATTTT.

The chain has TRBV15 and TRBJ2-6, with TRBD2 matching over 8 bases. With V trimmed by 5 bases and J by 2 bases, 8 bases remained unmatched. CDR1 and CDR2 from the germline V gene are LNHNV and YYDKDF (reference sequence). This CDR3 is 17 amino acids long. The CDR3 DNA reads TGTGCCACCAGCCTCAATCGGGGGGGTACTGGGGCCAACGTCCTGACTTTC. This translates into CATSLNRGGTGANVLTF.

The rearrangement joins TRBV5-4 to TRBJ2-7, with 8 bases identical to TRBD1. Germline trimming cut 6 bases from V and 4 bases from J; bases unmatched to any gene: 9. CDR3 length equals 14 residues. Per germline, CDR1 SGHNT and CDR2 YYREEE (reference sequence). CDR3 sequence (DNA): TGTGCCAGCAACCCCGGACAGGGAGTATACGAGCAGTACTTC. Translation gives CASNPGQGVYEQYF.

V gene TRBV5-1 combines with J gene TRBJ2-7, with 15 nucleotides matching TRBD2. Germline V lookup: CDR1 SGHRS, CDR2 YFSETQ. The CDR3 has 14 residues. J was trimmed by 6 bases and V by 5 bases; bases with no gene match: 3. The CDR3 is CASRWTSGGVEQYF. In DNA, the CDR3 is TGCGCCAGCAGATGGACTAGCGGGGGGGTCGAGCAGTACTTC.

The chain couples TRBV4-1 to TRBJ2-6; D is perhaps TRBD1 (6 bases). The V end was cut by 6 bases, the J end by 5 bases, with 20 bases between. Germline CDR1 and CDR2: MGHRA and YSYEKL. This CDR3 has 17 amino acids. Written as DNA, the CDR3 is TGCGCCAGCAGACAGACAGGCGCCGAGGGACGGGCCAACGTCCTGACTTTC. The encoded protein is CASRQTGAEGRANVLTF.

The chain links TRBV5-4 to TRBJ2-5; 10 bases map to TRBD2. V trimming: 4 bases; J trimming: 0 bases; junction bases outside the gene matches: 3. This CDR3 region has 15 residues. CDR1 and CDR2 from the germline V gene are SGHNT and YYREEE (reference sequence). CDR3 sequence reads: CASSETSGYQETQYF. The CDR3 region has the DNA TGTGCCAGCAGCGAGACTAGCGGGTACCAAGAGACCCAGTACTTC.

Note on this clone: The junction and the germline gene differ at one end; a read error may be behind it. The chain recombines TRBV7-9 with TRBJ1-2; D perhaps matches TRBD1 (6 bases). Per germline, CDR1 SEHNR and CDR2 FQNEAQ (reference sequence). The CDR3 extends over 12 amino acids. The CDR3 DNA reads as TGTTCCAGCAGCTTAGCGGGGGCCGGCTACACCTTC. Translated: CSSSLAGAGYTF.

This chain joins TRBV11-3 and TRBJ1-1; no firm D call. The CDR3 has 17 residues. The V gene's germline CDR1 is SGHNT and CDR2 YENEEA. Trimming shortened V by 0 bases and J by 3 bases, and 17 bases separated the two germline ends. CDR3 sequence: CASSLDRVGSADTEAFF. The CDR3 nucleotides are TGTGCCAGCAGCTTAGATCGAGTTGGGTCCGCGGACACTGAAGCTTTCTTT.

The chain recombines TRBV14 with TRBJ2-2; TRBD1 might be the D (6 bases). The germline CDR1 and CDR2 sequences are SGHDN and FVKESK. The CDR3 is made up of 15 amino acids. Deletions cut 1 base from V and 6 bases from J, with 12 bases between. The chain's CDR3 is CASSQGRSGAGELFF. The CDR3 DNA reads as TGTGCCAGCAGCCAAGGACGGTCAGGGGCCGGGGAGCTGTTTTTT.

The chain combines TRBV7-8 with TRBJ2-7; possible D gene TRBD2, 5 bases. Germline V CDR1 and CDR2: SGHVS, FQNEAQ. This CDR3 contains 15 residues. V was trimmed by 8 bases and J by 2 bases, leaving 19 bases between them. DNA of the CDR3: TGTGCCAGCGCCCCTTCGGGGAAGCGCCCCTACGAGCAGTACTTC. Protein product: CASAPSGKRPYEQYF. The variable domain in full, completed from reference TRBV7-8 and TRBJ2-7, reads GAGVSQSPRYKVAKRGQDVALRCDPISGHVSLFWYQQALGQGPEFLTYFQNEAQLDKSGLPSDRFFAERPEGSVSTLKIQRTQQEDSAVYLCASAPSGKRPYEQYFGPGTRLTVT.